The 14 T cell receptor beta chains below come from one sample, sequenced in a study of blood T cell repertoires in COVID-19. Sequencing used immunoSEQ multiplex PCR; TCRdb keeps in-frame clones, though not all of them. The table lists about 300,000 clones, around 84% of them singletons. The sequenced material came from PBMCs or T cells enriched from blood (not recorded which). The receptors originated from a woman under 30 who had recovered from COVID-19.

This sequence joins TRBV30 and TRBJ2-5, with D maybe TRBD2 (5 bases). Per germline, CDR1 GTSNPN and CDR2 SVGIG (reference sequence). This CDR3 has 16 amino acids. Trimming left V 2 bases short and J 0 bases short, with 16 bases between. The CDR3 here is CAWSKRLLEYQETQYF. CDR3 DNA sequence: TGTGCCTGGAGTAAACGACTACTCGAGTACCAAGAGACCCAGTACTTC.

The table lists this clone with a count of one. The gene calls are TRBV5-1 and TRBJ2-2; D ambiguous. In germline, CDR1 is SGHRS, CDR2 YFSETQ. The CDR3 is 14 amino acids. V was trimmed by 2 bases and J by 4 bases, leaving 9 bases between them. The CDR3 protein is CASSLSGFTGELFF. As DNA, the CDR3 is TGCGCCAGCAGCTTATCAGGATTCACCGGGGAGCTGTTTTTT.

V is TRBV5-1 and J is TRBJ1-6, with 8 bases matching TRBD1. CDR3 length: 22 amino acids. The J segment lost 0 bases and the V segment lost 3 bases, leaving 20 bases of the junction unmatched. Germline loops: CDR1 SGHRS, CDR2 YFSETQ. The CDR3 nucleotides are TGCGCCAGCAGCTCCCGGCCCGGACAGGGTCATCTTCGGAGCTCCTATAATTCACCCCTCCACTTT. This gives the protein CASSSRPGQGHLRSSYNSPLHF.

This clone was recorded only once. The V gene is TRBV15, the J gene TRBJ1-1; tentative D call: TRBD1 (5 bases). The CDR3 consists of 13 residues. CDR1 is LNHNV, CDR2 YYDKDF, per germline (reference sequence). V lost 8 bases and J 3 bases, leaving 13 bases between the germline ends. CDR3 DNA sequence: TGTGCCACCGGGGCCCGGTCGGACACTGAAGCTTTCTTT. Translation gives CATGARSDTEAFF.

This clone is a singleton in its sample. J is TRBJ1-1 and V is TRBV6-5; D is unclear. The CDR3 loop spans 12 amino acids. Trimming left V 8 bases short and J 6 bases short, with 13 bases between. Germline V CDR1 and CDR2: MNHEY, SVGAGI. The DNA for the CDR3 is TGTGCCAGCGGACTAGAGTCCTCTGAAGCTTTCTTT. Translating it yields CASGLESSEAFF.

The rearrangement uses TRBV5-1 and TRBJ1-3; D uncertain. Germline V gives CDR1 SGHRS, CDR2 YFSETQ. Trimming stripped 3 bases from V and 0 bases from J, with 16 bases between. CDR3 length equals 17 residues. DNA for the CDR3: TGCGCCAGCAGCTCTTACCCCCGCGGGAGCTCTGGAAACACCATATATTTT. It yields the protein CASSSYPRGSSGNTIYF. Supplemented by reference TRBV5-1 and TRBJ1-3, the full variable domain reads KAGVTQTPRYLIKTRGQQVTLSCSPISGHRSVSWYQQTPGQGLQFLFEYFSETQRNKGNFPGRFSGRQFSNSRSEMNVSTLELGDSALYLCASSSYPRGSSGNTIYFGEGSWLTVV.

In DNA, the CDR3 is TGTGCCAGCAGCTTAATGGCACTCGGAGCAGGAAACACCATATATTTT. It codes for CASSLMALGAGNTIYF. The chain recombines TRBV11-2 with TRBJ1-3; D is uncertain. The CDR3 is made up of 16 amino acids. The V gene lost 2 bases and the J gene lost 4 bases, with 15 bases spanning the gap. In germline, CDR1 is SGHAT, CDR2 FQNNGV. Combining the CDR3 with reference TRBV11-2 and TRBJ1-3 gives the whole variable domain EAGVAQSPRYKIIEKRQSVAFWCNPISGHATLYWYQQILGQGPKLLIQFQNNGVVDDSQLPKDRFSAERLKGVDSTLKIQPAKLEDSAVYLCASSLMALGAGNTIYFGEGSWLTVV.

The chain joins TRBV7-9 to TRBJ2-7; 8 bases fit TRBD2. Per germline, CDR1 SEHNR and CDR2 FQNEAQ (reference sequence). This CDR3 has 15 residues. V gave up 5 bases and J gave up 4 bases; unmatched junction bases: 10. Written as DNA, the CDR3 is TGTGCCAGCAGCATGGAAGCGGGGGCCGCGTACGAGCAGTACTTC. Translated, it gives CASSMEAGAAYEQYF. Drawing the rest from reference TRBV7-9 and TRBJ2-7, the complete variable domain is DTGVSQNPRHKITKRGQNVTFRCDPISEHNRLYWYRQTLGQGPEFLTYFQNEAQLEKSRLLSDRFSAERPKGSFSTLEIQRTEQGDSAMYLCASSMEAGAAYEQYFGPGTRLTVT.

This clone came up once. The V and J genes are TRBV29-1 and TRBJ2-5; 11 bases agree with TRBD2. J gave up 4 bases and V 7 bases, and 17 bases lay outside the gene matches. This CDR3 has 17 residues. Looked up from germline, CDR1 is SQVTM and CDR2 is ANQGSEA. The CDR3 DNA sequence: TGCAGCGCCGACCCGGGGACTAGCGGACTGCGAGGAGAGACCCAGTACTTC. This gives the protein CSADPGTSGLRGETQYF.

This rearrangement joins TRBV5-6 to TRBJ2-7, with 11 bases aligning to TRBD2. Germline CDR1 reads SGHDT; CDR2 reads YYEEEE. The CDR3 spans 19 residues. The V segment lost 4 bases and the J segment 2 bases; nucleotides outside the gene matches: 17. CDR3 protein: CASSATLAGGPERTYEQYF. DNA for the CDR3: TGTGCCAGCAGCGCGACCTTAGCGGGAGGGCCGGAAAGGACCTACGAGCAGTACTTC. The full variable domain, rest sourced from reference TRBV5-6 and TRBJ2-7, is DAGVTQSPTHLIKTRGQQVTLRCSPKSGHDTVSWYQQALGQGPQFIFQYYEEEERQRGNFPDRFSGHQFPNYSSELNVNALLLGDSALYLCASSATLAGGPERTYEQYFGPGTRLTVT.

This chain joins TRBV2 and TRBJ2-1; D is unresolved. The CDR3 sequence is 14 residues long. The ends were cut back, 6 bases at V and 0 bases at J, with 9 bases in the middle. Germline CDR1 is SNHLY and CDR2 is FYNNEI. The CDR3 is CASRKDSSYNEQFF. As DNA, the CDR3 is TGTGCCAGCAGAAAAGATAGCTCCTACAATGAGCAGTTCTTC.

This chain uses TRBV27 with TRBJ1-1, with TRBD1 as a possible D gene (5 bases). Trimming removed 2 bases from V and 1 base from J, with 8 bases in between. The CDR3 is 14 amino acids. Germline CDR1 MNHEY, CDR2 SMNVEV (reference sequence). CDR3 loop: CASSLQGGNTEAFF. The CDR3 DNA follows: TGTGCCAGCAGTTTACAGGGTGGGAACACTGAAGCTTTCTTT.

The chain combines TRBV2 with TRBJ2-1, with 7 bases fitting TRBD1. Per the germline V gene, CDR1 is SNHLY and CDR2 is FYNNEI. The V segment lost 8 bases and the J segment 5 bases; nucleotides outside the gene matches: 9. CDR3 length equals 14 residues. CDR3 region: CASDTTGKDNEQFF. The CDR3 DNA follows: TGTGCCAGCGATACGACAGGGAAGGACAATGAGCAGTTCTTC. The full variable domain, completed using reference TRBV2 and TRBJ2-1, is EPEVTQTPSHQVTQMGQEVILRCVPISNHLYFYWYRQILGQKVEFLVSFYNNEISEKSEIFDDQFSVERPDGSNFTLKIRSTKLEDSAMYFCASDTTGKDNEQFFGPGTRLTVL.

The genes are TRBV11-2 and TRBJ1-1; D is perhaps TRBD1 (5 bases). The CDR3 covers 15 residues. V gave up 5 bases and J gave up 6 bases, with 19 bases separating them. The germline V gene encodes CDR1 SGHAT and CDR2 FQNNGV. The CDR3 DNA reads TGTGCCAGCAGCCCTTCGTTTCCGGGGGACGCTGAAGCTTTCTTT. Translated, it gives CASSPSFPGDAEAFF.